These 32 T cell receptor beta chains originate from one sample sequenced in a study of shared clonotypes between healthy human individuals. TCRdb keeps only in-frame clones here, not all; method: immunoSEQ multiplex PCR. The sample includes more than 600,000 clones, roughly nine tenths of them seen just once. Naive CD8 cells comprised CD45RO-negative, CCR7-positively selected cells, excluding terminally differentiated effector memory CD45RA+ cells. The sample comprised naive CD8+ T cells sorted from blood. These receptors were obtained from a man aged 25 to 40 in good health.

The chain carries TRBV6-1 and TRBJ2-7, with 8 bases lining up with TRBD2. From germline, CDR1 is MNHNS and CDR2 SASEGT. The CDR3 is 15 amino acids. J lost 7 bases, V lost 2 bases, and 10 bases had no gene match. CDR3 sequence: CASSEFQLAAKEQYF. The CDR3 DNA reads TGTGCCAGCAGTGAATTTCAACTAGCGGCGAAAGAGCAGTACTTC.

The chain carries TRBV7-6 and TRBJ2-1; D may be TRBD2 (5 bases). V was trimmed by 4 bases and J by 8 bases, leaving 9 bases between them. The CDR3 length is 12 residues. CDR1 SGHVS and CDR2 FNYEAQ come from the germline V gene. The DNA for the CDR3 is TGTGCCAGCAGCTCTGAGGGCTATGAGCAGTTCTTC. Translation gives CASSSEGYEQFF.

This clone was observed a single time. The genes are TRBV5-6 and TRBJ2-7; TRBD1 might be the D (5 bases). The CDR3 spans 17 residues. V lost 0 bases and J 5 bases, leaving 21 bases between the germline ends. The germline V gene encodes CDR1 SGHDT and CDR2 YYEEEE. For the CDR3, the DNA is TGTGCCAGCAGCTTGGGCCCCGGGCAGGGCCTTGGGGACGAGCAGTACTTC. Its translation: CASSLGPGQGLGDEQYF. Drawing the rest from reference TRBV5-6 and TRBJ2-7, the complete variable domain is DAGVTQSPTHLIKTRGQQVTLRCSPKSGHDTVSWYQQALGQGPQFIFQYYEEEERQRGNFPDRFSGHQFPNYSSELNVNALLLGDSALYLCASSLGPGQGLGDEQYFGPGTRLTVT.

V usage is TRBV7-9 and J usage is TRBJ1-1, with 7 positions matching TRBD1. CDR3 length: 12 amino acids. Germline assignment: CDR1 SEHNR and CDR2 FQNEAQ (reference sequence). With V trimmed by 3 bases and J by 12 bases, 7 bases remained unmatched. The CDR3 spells CASSLADRRTFF. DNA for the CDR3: TGTGCCAGCAGCTTGGCGGACAGGAGGACTTTCTTT.

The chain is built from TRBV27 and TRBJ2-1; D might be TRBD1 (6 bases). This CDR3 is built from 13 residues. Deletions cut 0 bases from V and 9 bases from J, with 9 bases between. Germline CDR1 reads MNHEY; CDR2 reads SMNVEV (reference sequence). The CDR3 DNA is TGTGCCAGCAGTTTATCTGGCAGGGGTGAGCAGTTCTTC. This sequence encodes CASSLSGRGEQFF.

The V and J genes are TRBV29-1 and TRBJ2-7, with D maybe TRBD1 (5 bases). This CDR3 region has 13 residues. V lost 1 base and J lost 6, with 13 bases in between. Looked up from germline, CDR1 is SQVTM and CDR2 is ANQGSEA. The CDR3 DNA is TGCAGCGTTGAAGGCGAGGACACCTTCGAGCAGTACTTC. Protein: CSVEGEDTFEQYF.

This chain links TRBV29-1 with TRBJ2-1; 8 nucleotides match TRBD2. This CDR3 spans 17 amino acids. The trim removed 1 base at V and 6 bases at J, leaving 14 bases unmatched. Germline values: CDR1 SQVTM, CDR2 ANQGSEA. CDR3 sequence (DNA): TGCAGCGTTGAAGGACCGGAAGCGGGAGAACAAATCAATGAGCAGTTCTTC. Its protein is CSVEGPEAGEQINEQFF.

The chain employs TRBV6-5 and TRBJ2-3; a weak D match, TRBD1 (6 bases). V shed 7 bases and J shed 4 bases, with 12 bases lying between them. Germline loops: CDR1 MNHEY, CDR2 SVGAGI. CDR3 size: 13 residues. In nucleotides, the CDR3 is TGTGCCAGCACCCCAGGGGCGGCAGATACGCAGTATTTT. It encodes CASTPGAADTQYF.

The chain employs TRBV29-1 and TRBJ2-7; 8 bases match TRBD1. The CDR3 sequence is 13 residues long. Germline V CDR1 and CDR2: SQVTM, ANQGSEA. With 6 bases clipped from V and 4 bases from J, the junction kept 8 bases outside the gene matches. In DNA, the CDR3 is TGCAGCGTGGGACAGGCCTTTGGGTACGAGCAGTACTTC. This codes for CSVGQAFGYEQYF.

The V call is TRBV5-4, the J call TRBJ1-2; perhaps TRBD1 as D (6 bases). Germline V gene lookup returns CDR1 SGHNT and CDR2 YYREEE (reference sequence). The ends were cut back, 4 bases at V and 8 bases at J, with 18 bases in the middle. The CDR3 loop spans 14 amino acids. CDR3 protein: CASSPGGAGAGYTF. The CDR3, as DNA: TGTGCCAGCAGCCCTGGGGGGGCAGGGGCAGGCTACACCTTC.

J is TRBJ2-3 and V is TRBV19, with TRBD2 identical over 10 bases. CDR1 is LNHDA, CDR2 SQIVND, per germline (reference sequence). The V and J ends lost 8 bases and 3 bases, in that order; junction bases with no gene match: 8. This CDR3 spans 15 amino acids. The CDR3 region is CASGLGLAATDTQYF. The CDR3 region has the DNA TGTGCCAGTGGACTCGGACTAGCGGCGACAGATACGCAGTATTTT. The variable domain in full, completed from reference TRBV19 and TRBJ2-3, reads DGGITQSPKYLFRKEGQNVTLSCEQNLNHDAMYWYRQDPGQGLRLIYYSQIVNDFQKGDIAEGYSVSREKKESFPLTVTSAQKNPTAFYLCASGLGLAATDTQYFGPGTRLTVL.

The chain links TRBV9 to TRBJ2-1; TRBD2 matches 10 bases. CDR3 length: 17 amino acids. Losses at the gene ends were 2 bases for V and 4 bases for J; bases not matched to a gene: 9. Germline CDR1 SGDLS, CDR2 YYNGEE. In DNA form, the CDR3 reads TGTGCCAGCAGCGTTGGGGTAGCGGGAGGATTATACAATGAGCAGTTCTTC. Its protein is CASSVGVAGGLYNEQFF.

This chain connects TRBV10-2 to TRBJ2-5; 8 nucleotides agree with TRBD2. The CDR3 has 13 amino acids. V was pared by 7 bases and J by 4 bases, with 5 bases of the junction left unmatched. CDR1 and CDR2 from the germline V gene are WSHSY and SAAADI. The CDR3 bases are TGCGCCAGCACCGGACTAGCATCAGAGACCCAGTACTTC. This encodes CASTGLASETQYF.

The CDR3: CASSLSGRTYNEQFF. CDR3 bases: TGTGCCAGCAGCCTGAGCGGGAGAACCTACAATGAGCAGTTCTTC. The gene calls are TRBV7-9 and TRBJ2-1; 8 positions match TRBD2. This CDR3 has 15 amino acids. Germline V gene lookup returns CDR1 SEHNR and CDR2 FQNEAQ (reference sequence). Trimming removed 5 bases from V and 2 bases from J; junction bases left unmatched: 5.

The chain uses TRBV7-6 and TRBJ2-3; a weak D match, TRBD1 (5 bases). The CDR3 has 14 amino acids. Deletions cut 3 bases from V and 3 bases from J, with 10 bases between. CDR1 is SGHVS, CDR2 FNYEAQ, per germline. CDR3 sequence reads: CASSFRENTDTQYF. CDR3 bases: TGTGCCAGCAGCTTCAGGGAAAATACAGATACGCAGTATTTT.

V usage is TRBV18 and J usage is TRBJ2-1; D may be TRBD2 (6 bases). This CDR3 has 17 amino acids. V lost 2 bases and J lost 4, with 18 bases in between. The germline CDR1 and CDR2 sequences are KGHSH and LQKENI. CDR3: CASSPSYGGVGYNEQFF. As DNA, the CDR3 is TGTGCCAGCTCACCAAGTTACGGGGGAGTGGGTTACAATGAGCAGTTCTTC.

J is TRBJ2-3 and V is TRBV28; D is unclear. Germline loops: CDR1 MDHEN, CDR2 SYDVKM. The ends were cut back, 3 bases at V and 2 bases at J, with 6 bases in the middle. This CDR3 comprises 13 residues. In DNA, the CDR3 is TGTGCCAGCAGTTTTCGTTACACAGATACGCAGTATTTT. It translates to CASSFRYTDTQYF.

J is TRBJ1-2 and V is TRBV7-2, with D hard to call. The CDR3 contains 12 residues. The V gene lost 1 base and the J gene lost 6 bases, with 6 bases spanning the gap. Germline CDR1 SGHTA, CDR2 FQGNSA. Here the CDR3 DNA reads TGTGCCAGCAGCTTAGTGACGGATGGCTACACCTTC. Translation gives CASSLVTDGYTF.

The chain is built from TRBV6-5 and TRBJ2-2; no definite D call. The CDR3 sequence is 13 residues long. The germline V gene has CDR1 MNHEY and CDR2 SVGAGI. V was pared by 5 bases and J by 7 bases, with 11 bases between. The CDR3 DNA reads TGTGCCAGCAGTACAAATTCCCTCGGGGAGCTGTTTTTT. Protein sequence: CASSTNSLGELFF.

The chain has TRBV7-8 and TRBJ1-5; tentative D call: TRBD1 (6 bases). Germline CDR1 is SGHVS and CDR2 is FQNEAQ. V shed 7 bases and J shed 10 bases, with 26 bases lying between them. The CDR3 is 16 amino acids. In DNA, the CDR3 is TGTGCCAGCAACGATGGGGGCAGCATAGGGATCAGCCCCCAGCATTTT. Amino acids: CASNDGGSIGISPQHF.

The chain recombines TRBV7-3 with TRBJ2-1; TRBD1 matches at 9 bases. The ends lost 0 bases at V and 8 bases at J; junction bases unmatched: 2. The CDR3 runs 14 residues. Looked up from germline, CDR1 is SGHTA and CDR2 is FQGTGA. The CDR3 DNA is TGTGCCAGCAGCTTAACACAGGGGGCTTATGAGCAGTTCTTC. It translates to CASSLTQGAYEQFF.

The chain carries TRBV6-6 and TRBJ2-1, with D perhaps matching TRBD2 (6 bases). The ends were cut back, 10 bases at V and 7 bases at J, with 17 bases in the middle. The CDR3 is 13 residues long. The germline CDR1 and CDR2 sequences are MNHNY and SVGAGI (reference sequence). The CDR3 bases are TGTGCCATTTCCCGGGACTTCCTAAATGAGCAGTTCTTC. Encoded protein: CAISRDFLNEQFF.

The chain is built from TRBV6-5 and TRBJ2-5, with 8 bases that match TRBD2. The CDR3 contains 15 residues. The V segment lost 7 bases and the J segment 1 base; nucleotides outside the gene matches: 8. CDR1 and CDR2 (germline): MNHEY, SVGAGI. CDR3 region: CASTNRGGSQETQYF. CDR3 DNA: TGTGCCAGCACTAACCGGGGGGGCAGCCAAGAGACCCAGTACTTC.

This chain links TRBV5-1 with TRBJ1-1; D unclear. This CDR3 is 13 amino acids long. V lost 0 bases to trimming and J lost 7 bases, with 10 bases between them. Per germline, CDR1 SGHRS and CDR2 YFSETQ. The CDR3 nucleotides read TGCGCCAGCAGCTTGGGAAGTGAGGGTGAAGCTTTCTTT. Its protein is CASSLGSEGEAFF.

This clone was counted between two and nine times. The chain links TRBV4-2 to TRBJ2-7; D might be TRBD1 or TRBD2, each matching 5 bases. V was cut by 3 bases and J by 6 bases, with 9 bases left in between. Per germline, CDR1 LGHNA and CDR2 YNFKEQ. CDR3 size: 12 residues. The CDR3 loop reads CASSHPGAEQYF. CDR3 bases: TGTGCCAGCAGCCACCCCGGGGCCGAGCAGTACTTC.

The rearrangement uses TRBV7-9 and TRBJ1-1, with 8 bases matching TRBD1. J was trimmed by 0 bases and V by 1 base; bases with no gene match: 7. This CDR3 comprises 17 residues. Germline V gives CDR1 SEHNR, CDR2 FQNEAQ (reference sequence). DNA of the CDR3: TGTGCCAGCAGCTTAGTCGGACAGGGCCCCATGAACACTGAAGCTTTCTTT. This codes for CASSLVGQGPMNTEAFF.

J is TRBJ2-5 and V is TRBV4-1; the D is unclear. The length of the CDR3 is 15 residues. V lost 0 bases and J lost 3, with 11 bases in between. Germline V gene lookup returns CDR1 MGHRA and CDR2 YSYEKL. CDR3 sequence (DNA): TGCGCCAGCAGCCAAGATCGTGGCGTAGAAGAGACCCAGTACTTC. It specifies CASSQDRGVEETQYF.

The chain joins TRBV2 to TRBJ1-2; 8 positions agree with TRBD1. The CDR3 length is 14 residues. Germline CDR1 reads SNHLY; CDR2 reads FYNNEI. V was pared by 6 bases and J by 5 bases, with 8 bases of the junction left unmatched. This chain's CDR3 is CASSGEDRAYGYTF. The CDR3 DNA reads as TGTGCCAGCAGCGGGGAGGACAGGGCATATGGCTACACCTTC.

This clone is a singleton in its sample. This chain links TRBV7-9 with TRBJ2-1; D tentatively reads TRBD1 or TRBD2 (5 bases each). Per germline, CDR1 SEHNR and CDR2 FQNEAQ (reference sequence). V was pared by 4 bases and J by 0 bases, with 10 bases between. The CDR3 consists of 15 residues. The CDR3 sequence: CASSSRDPSYNEQFF. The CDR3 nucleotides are TGTGCCAGCAGCTCCCGGGACCCCTCCTACAATGAGCAGTTCTTC.

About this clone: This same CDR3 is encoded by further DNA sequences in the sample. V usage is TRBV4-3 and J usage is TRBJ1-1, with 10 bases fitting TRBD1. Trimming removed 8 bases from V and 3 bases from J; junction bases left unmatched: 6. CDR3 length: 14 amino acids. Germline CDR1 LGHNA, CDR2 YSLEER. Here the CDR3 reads CASSPGQGYTEAFF. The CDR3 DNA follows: TGCGCCAGCTCCCCGGGACAGGGGTACACTGAAGCTTTCTTT.

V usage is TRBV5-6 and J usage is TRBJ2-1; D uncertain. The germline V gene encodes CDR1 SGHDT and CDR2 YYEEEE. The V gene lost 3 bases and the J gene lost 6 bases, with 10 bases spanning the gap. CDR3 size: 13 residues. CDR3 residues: CASSYDGGNEQFF. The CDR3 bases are TGTGCCAGCAGCTATGACGGTGGCAATGAGCAGTTCTTC.

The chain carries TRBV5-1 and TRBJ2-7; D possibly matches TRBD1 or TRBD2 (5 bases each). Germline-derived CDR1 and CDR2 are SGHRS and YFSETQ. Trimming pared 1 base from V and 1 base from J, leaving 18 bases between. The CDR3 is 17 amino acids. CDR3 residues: CASSLWVLGEKSYEQYF. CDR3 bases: TGCGCCAGCAGCTTGTGGGTGTTGGGGGAGAAATCCTACGAGCAGTACTTC.